These T cell receptor beta chains were read from a single sample in a study of T cell repertoires in cytomegalovirus infection. Each CDR3 protein is one row after TCRdb ran MiXCR on the reads. The data contain around 570,000 distinct CDR3 sequences, 40% of them singletons. Their cognate antigens are unknown. Sequenced here: cultured PBMCs, sampled from culture after CMV antigen stimulation. The source of these receptors is a human donor in good health (CMV status not recorded). Some clones in this sample may be carry-over from other donors' samples. The CDR3 runs from the conserved cysteine through the conserved F or W.

v_call: TRBV7-9; j_call: TRBJ1-5; cdr3_aa: CASSLTVGQPQHF
v_call: TRBV18; j_call: TRBJ2-7; cdr3_aa: CASSPTRLAGDYEQYF
v_call: TRBV2; j_call: TRBJ1-2; cdr3_aa: CVSTAGPNYGYTF
v_call: TRBV6-6; j_call: TRBJ2-7; cdr3_aa: CASSYSRRSIDEQYF
v_call: TRBV6-1; j_call: TRBJ1-2; cdr3_aa: CASSEYRGAGKSNYGYTF
v_call: TRBV6-1; j_call: TRBJ2-2; cdr3_aa: CASGQWRGRTGELFF
v_call: TRBV7-8; j_call: TRBJ1-1; cdr3_aa: CASSPRWGFPGQPFRNTEAFF
v_call: TRBV7-8; j_call: TRBJ2-1; cdr3_aa: CASSVTTGTPHYNEQFF
v_call: TRBV7-9; j_call: TRBJ2-3; cdr3_aa: CASSSTGDSSTDTQYF
v_call: TRBV7-2; j_call: TRBJ2-7; cdr3_aa: CASSPDSGGAEEQYF
v_call: TRBV7-6; j_call: TRBJ2-2; cdr3_aa: CASTETQGGTGELFF